Listed here is a single T cell receptor (beta chain). All patients relapsed after autologous stem cell transplantation, and brentuximab vedotin exposure varied. This CDR3 is built from 17 residues. Germline-derived CDR1 and CDR2 are SGHDN and FVKESK. V lost 2 bases, J lost 4 bases, and 18 bases lay in between. The data are from a study of PD-1 blockade in classical Hodgkin lymphoma. Produced via immunoSEQ multiplex PCR; TCRdb's table is partial and in-frame only. The sample has 20,000 to 25,000 clones, around three quarters seen once. Sequences were derived from peripheral blood mononuclear cells (PBMCs), sampled before the second cycle of nivolumab. The chain is built from TRBV14 and TRBJ2-1; tentative D call: TRBD1 (5 bases). The origin of this receptor is a human donor with classical Hodgkin lymphoma. The CDR3 DNA reads TGTGCCAGCAGCCAAAGGTTTAAGCTGGGGCCTTACAATGAGCAGTTCTTC. Residues: CASSQRFKLGPYNEQFF.